The rows below give T cell receptor beta chains drawn from one sample of a study of beta chain features in type 1 diabetes. The data were produced by immunoSEQ multiplex PCR, yet TCRdb's version contains in-frame clones alone and is incomplete. The table includes 200,000 to 250,000 clones, more than 11% detected once. Sequenced input: naive CD4+ T cells from blood. The receptor set was obtained from a man aged 25 to 40 with type 1 diabetes. CDR3s include the opening cysteine and the closing phenylalanine or tryptophan. The order of the fields is J gene, D gene, clone size, V gene, CDR3 DNA, CDR3 protein. A D gene is named only where the DNA matches it firmly. The size of a clone is reported for some rows only, either as once, few or many, or as a class for expanded clones.

TRBJ2-1	TRBD2	.	TRBV6-5	TGTGCCAGCAGCCCCTCTGCTAGCGGGGGGCATGAGCAGTTCTTC	CASSPSASGGHEQFF
TRBJ2-1	.	.	TRBV6-5	TGTGCCAGTACCCGGGACTTTGGGGCCAATGAGCAGTTCTTC	CASTRDFGANEQFF
TRBJ1-1	.	.	TRBV5-4	TGTGCCAGCAGCTTGAGTACTAACACTGAAGCTTTCTTT	CASSLSTNTEAFF
TRBJ2-5	.	.	TRBV5-4	TGTGCCAGCAGTCCCTCGCGCAGGGCGCAAGAGACCCAGTACTTC	CASSPSRRAQETQYF
TRBJ2-7	.	few	TRBV29-1	TGCAGCGTTAGAAGCGGGCCCTACGAGCAGTACTTC	CSVRSGPYEQYF
TRBJ1-5	TRBD1	.	TRBV2	TGTGCCAGCCGCAATCGGCGGGACAGTAGCAATCAGCCCCAGCATTTT	CASRNRRDSSNQPQHF
TRBJ2-1	TRBD2	few	TRBV9	TGTGCCAGCAGCTCCGGACTAGCGGGGGTTGAGCAGTTCTTC	CASSSGLAGVEQFF
TRBJ2-6	.	few	TRBV5-1	TGCGCCAGCAGCTTGGCCGGGACAACTGGGGCCAACGTCCTGACTTTC	CASSLAGTTGANVLTF
TRBJ2-7	.	few	TRBV4-1	TGCGCCAGCAGCCCCCGTAACACCGCCTACGAGCAGTACTTC	CASSPRNTAYEQYF
TRBJ1-2	.	few	TRBV5-1	TGCGCCAGCAGAAATGACGGCCTAGGAGGCTACACCTTC	CASRNDGLGGYTF
TRBJ1-5	TRBD1	few	TRBV18	TGTGCCAGCTCAGGGACAGCAAACAATCAGCCCCAGCATTTT	CASSGTANNQPQHF
TRBJ1-2	TRBD1	.	TRBV18	TGTGCCAGCTCACCGGGGGACAGGGGAAAGTATGGCTACACCTTC	CASSPGDRGKYGYTF
TRBJ2-5	.	few	TRBV5-6	TGTGCCAGCAGCCCCCCCAGCCAAGAGACCCAGTACTTC	CASSPPSQETQYF
TRBJ2-5	TRBD2	few	TRBV9	TGTGCCAGCAGCGTAACGACTAGCGGGACGGAGACCCAGTACTTC	CASSVTTSGTETQYF
TRBJ1-2	TRBD1	.	TRBV30	TGTGCCTGGCAAACCTCAGGGGGTTACGGCTACACCTTC	CAWQTSGGYGYTF
TRBJ1-2	.	.	TRBV5-6	TGTGCCAGCAGCTTTAAACCACAGTATGGCTACACCTTC	CASSFKPQYGYTF
TRBJ2-5	TRBD1	.	TRBV7-9	TGTGCCAGCAGCTTGGGGACAGGTGGAGAGACCCAGTACTTC	CASSLGTGGETQYF
TRBJ2-7	.	.	TRBV21-1	TGTGCCAGCAGCCGCCTGGACAGGGTCGAGCCCTACGAGCAGTACTTC	CASSRLDRVEPYEQYF
TRBJ1-6	.	.	TRBV7-9	TGTGCCAGCAGCTTACGGGGAGCTCATTCACCCCTCCACTTT	CASSLRGAHSPLHF
TRBJ2-2	TRBD1	few	TRBV19	TGTGCCAGTACCCCGGGACAGGGAACCGGGGAGCTGTTTTTT	CASTPGQGTGELFF
TRBJ1-2	.	.	TRBV2	TGTGCCAGCAGTGATTCCAGAACTAACTATGGCTACACCTTC	CASSDSRTNYGYTF
TRBJ1-1	TRBD1	.	TRBV29-1	TGCAGCGCCGGGACAGGGGACTTCATGAACACTGAAGCTTTCTTT	CSAGTGDFMNTEAFF
TRBJ1-2	TRBD1	.	TRBV19	TGTGCCAGTAGGGGGGGACAGCTCCTGGGAGGTGGCTACACCTTC	CASRGGQLLGGGYTF
TRBJ2-5	.	few	TRBV6-1	TGTGCCACCACAAGATGGACTACGGAAGAGACCCAGTACTTC	CATTRWTTEETQYF
TRBJ1-2	.	few	TRBV10-3	TGTGCCATCAGTGAGGCAGGTCCCTATGGCTACACCTTC	CAISEAGPYGYTF
TRBJ1-2	.	few	TRBV6-5	TGTGCCAGCGGTGACAGCCGGAGGGGTGGCTACACCTTC	CASGDSRRGGYTF
TRBJ2-3	TRBD2	.	TRBV4-1	TGCGCCAGCAGCCAAGAGACGTCTAGCGGGAACAAAGATACGCAGTATTTT	CASSQETSSGNKDTQYF
TRBJ2-5	TRBD2	few	TRBV7-9	TGTGCCAGCAGCCCCCGACTAGCGGGAGATGGGGAGACCCAGTACTTC	CASSPRLAGDGETQYF
TRBJ2-1	.	.	TRBV5-4	TGTGCCAGCAGCGTGCAGGGTGGGGATGAGCAGTTCTTC	CASSVQGGDEQFF
TRBJ2-1	TRBD2	.	TRBV25-1	TGTGCCAGCAGTGATCTGGACGGGAGGGTAGAGCAGTTCTTC	CASSDLDGRVEQFF
TRBJ1-1	.	.	TRBV18	TGTGCCAGCTCACCCAGGGAGGGACCGAACACTGAAGCTTTCTTT	CASSPREGPNTEAFF
TRBJ2-1	TRBD1	.	TRBV5-1	TGCGCCAGCAGCTTGGACGGGGACAGGGATGAGCAGTTCTTC	CASSLDGDRDEQFF
TRBJ1-6	TRBD1	few	TRBV19	TGTGCCAGCGACAGGGTAGGGAGTAATTCACCCCTCCACTTT	CASDRVGSNSPLHF
TRBJ1-1	TRBD1	.	TRBV2	TGTGCCGGGACAGGGGGCAAACACACTGAAGCTTTCTTT	CAGTGGKHTEAFF
TRBJ2-3	TRBD1	few	TRBV10-3	TGTGCCATCAGGGGACAGGGACGCACAGATACGCAGTATTTT	CAIRGQGRTDTQYF
TRBJ1-1	.	.	TRBV7-9	TGTGCCAGCAGCCTCGCCGGAGCTGTGAACACTGAAGCTTTCTTT	CASSLAGAVNTEAFF
TRBJ1-2	.	.	TRBV6-1	TGTGCCAGCAGTGAAGGCCCACTAAACTATGGCTACACCTTC	CASSEGPLNYGYTF
TRBJ1-5	TRBD1	.	TRBV6-5	TGTGCCAGCAGCGGACAGGGAAGGGCGCCCCAGCATTTT	CASSGQGRAPQHF
TRBJ2-2	TRBD2	few	TRBV5-1	TGCGCCAGCAGCAGGACTAGTGAAGACGGGGAGCTGTTTTTT	CASSRTSEDGELFF
TRBJ2-1	TRBD2	few	TRBV11-2	TGTGCCAGCAGCGTCGGGACTAGCGCCTACAATGAGCAGTTCTTC	CASSVGTSAYNEQFF
TRBJ2-7	TRBD2	few	TRBV29-1	TGCAGCGTTGTAGGCCCTAGCGGGAGCTACGAGCAGTACTTC	CSVVGPSGSYEQYF
TRBJ2-7	.	few	TRBV11-2	TGTGCCAGCAGCTTAGGGGCAAACTCCTACGAGCAGTACTTC	CASSLGANSYEQYF
TRBJ2-3	.	.	TRBV7-2	TGTGCCAGCAGCCTAGCGGGACAGGGCACAGATACGCAGTATTTT	CASSLAGQGTDTQYF
TRBJ1-2	.	.	TRBV2	TGTGCCAGCAGTCCCCAGGGTGAAAACTATGGCTACACCTTC	CASSPQGENYGYTF
TRBJ2-7	TRBD1	few	TRBV7-9	TGTGCCAGCAGCTACCCGGGACAGGGAACCGAGCAGTACTTC	CASSYPGQGTEQYF
TRBJ2-5	TRBD1	few	TRBV5-8	TGTGCCAGCAGCTTGGATGGTTCGGGACAGGGACTGGAGACCCAGTACTTC	CASSLDGSGQGLETQYF
TRBJ1-2	TRBD1	.	TRBV5-1	TGCGCCAGCAGGACTTCCGGGACAGGGGGCAACGGCTACACCTTC	CASRTSGTGGNGYTF
TRBJ2-3	.	few	TRBV5-8	TGTGCCAGCAGCTTGTTCGCGCAGTATTTT	CASSLFAQYF